This TCR beta chain was captured by sequencing in a study of cytomegalovirus exposure and HLA in healthy donors. The repertoire was sequenced with immunoSEQ multiplex PCR; TCRdb's copy has only in-frame clones and lacks some. The sample has some 170,000 clones, around nine tenths seen once; the top ten hold roughly 2.7%. The CDR3 has 14 amino acids. Germline assignment: CDR1 MDHEN and CDR2 SYDVKM. The ends lost 3 bases at V and 1 base at J; junction bases unmatched: 1. The V and J genes are TRBV28 and TRBJ2-3, with TRBD2 identical over 7 bases. This TCR was sampled from a man between 18 and 29 years old in good health and CMV-seropositive. The specimen sequenced was PBMCs. CDR3 in amino acids: CASSLGGGTDTQYF. DNA for the CDR3: TGTGCCAGCAGTTTGGGAGGGGGCACAGATACGCAGTATTTT.